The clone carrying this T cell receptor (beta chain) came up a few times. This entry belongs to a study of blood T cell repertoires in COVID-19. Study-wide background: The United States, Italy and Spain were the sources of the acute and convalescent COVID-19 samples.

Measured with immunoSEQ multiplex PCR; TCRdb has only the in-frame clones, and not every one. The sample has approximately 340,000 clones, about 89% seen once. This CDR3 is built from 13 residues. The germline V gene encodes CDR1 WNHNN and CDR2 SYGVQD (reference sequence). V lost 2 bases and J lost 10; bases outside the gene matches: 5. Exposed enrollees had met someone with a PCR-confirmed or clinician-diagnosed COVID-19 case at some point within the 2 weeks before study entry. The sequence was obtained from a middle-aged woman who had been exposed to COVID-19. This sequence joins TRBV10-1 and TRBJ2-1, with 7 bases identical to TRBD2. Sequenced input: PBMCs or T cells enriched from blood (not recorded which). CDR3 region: CASSEGGGYEQFF. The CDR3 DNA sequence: TGCGCCAGCAGTGAGGGGGGGGGTTACGAGCAGTTCTTC.